Below, 26 T cell receptor beta chains from the same sample are listed, as sequenced in a study of cytomegalovirus exposure and HLA in healthy donors. In the PCR, 60 Vbeta and 13 Jbeta primers were used. Measured with immunoSEQ multiplex PCR; TCRdb has only the in-frame clones, and not every one. Of over 65,000 clones listed, 70% to 85% are singletons. The specimen sequenced was PBMCs. All receptors come from a human donor in good health.

This chain uses TRBV6-5 with TRBJ2-7; 8 bases are a match to TRBD1. This CDR3 has 15 amino acids. Germline trimming cut 5 bases from V and 3 bases from J; bases unmatched to any gene: 9. Germline V CDR1 and CDR2: MNHEY, SVGAGI. CDR3 nucleotides: TGTGCCAGCAGTAGGACAGGGACTGGGTTCTACGAGCAGTACTTC. It is translated as CASSRTGTGFYEQYF.

This clone has only a few counts. The chain carries TRBV7-2 and TRBJ2-7; no reliable D call. Germline V CDR1 and CDR2: SGHTA, FQGNSA. The CDR3 runs 14 residues. V lost 2 bases and J 0 bases, leaving 8 bases between the germline ends. The CDR3 nucleotides read TGTGCCAGCAGCTTATGGGCGAGCTCCTACGAGCAGTACTTC. Its protein product is CASSLWASSYEQYF. The variable domain in full, with the rest retrieved from reference TRBV7-2 and TRBJ2-7, is GAGVSQSPSNKVTEKGKDVELRCDPISGHTALYWYRQSLGQGLEFLIYFQGNSAPDKSGLPSDRFSAERTGGSVSTLTIQRTQQEDSAVYLCASSLWASSYEQYFGPGTRLTVT.

The chain combines TRBV10-3 with TRBJ1-6, with D hard to call. Germline values: CDR1 ENHRY, CDR2 SYGVKD. Between the trimmed V and J ends, which lost 7 bases and 0 bases, there was a span of 7 bases. CDR3 length: 14 residues. The CDR3 reads CAIKTSSYNSPLHF. The CDR3 nucleotides are TGTGCCATCAAAACGAGCTCCTATAATTCACCCCTCCACTTT.

The chain carries TRBV10-2 and TRBJ2-3; TRBD2 matches 7 bases. Trimming took 2 bases from V and 3 from J; bases not matched to a gene: 5. This CDR3 is 15 amino acids long. Germline loops: CDR1 WSHSY, CDR2 SAAADI. CDR3 protein: CASSEARGRTDTQYF. The DNA of the CDR3 is TGCGCCAGCAGTGAGGCGCGGGGGAGGACAGATACGCAGTATTTT.

This clone was found a few times. The chain couples TRBV5-1 to TRBJ2-5, with D possibly matching TRBD1 (6 bases). V was shortened by 0 bases and J by 2 bases, with 11 bases between the two germline ends. This CDR3 region has 15 residues. The germline V gene encodes CDR1 SGHRS and CDR2 YFSETQ. Written as DNA, the CDR3 is TGCGCCAGCAGCTTGGTGACAGGCAAGCAAGAGACCCAGTACTTC. As protein: CASSLVTGKQETQYF.

The chain employs TRBV6-5 and TRBJ2-3; TRBD2 aligns across 8 bases. Germline CDR1 and CDR2: MNHEY and SVGAGI. CDR3 length: 15 amino acids. The V gene end was trimmed by 0 bases and the J gene end by 5 bases; junction bases not matched to a gene: 4. CDR3 in DNA: TGTGCCAGCAGTTACTCGATAGCGGGGTTAGATACGCAGTATTTT. Amino acid sequence: CASSYSIAGLDTQYF.

About this clone itself: This sample also contains other DNA sequences that code for the same CDR3. The chain couples TRBV5-6 to TRBJ2-5, with TRBD2 matching over 10 bases. From germline, CDR1 is SGHDT and CDR2 YYEEEE. V gave up 4 bases and J gave up 5 bases; unmatched junction bases: 8. The CDR3 runs 15 residues. The CDR3 sequence: CASSLVAGGRETQYF. DNA for the CDR3: TGTGCCAGCAGCCTAGTAGCGGGGGGCAGGGAGACCCAGTACTTC.

The rearrangement links TRBV6-1 to TRBJ2-7; D is undetermined. Germline-derived CDR1 and CDR2 are MNHNS and SASEGT. The CDR3 loop spans 10 amino acids. V lost 7 bases and J 3 bases, leaving 4 bases between the germline ends. CDR3 bases: TGTGCCAGCACCGGCTACGAGCAGTACTTC. Translation gives CASTGYEQYF.

The J gene is TRBJ1-3, the V gene TRBV5-6; D is unclear. The CDR3 covers 12 residues. The V gene lost 4 bases and the J gene lost 4 bases, with 6 bases spanning the gap. Germline assignment: CDR1 SGHDT and CDR2 YYEEEE. The CDR3 nucleotides are TGTGCCAGCAGCACGGGAGGAAACACCATATATTTT. Amino acids: CASSTGGNTIYF. The entire variable domain, with the rest obtained from reference TRBV5-6 and TRBJ1-3, is as follows: DAGVTQSPTHLIKTRGQQVTLRCSPKSGHDTVSWYQQALGQGPQFIFQYYEEEERQRGNFPDRFSGHQFPNYSSELNVNALLLGDSALYLCASSTGGNTIYFGEGSWLTVV.

This clone was seen more than once but under ten times. The chain has TRBV2 and TRBJ1-1, with TRBD1 matching 9 bases. CDR1 is SNHLY and CDR2 is FYNNEI in the germline V gene. The CDR3 covers 13 residues. The V and J ends lost 5 bases and 10 bases, in that order; junction bases with no gene match: 8. The CDR3 reads CASSTGQGVGAFF. CDR3 sequence (DNA): TGTGCCAGCAGTACGGGACAGGGTGTCGGAGCTTTCTTT.

V gene TRBV28 combines with J gene TRBJ2-1; maybe TRBD1 (6 bases). From germline, CDR1 is MDHEN and CDR2 SYDVKM. V lost 7 bases to trimming and J lost 0 bases, with 13 bases between them. This CDR3 comprises 15 residues. The CDR3 region is CASTGQFYSYNEQFF. The CDR3 DNA is TGTGCCAGCACAGGACAGTTTTACTCCTACAATGAGCAGTTCTTC.

The chain couples TRBV5-6 to TRBJ1-2; no definite D call. The germline V gene has CDR1 SGHDT and CDR2 YYEEEE. V was pared by 2 bases and J by 2 bases, with 7 bases between. The CDR3 loop spans 13 amino acids. The CDR3 DNA reads as TGTGCCAGCAGCTTTTTGCAGAACTATGGCTACACCTTC. Translating gives CASSFLQNYGYTF.

V gene TRBV7-2 combines with J gene TRBJ1-2; 7 nucleotides line up with TRBD1. From germline, CDR1 is SGHTA and CDR2 FQGNSA. The CDR3 contains 15 residues. V was pared by 5 bases and J by 0 bases, with 6 bases of the junction left unmatched. The CDR3 DNA reads as TGTGCCAGCAGCCCACAGACAGGGTCTAACTATGGCTACACCTTC. Translation gives CASSPQTGSNYGYTF. Full variable domain (rest looked up from reference TRBV7-2 and TRBJ1-2): GAGVSQSPSNKVTEKGKDVELRCDPISGHTALYWYRQSLGQGLEFLIYFQGNSAPDKSGLPSDRFSAERTGGSVSTLTIQRTQQEDSAVYLCASSPQTGSNYGYTFGSGTRLTVV.

J is TRBJ1-2 and V is TRBV5-6, with TRBD1 matching over 7 bases. Trimming cost V 0 bases and J 3 bases; bases outside gene matches: 5. The CDR3 sequence is 15 residues long. Germline assignment: CDR1 SGHDT and CDR2 YYEEEE. CDR3 DNA: TGTGCCAGCAGCTTGGGTCAGGGGGTAGACTATGGCTACACCTTC. Protein product: CASSLGQGVDYGYTF. The full variable domain, its missing parts supplied by reference TRBV5-6 and TRBJ1-2, is DAGVTQSPTHLIKTRGQQVTLRCSPKSGHDTVSWYQQALGQGPQFIFQYYEEEERQRGNFPDRFSGHQFPNYSSELNVNALLLGDSALYLCASSLGQGVDYGYTFGSGTRLTVV.

The gene calls are TRBV2 and TRBJ2-1; D uncertain. In germline, CDR1 is SNHLY, CDR2 FYNNEI. Trimming cost V 4 bases and J 9 bases, with 4 bases left between them. The CDR3 runs to 10 residues. The CDR3 region has the DNA TGTGCCAGCAGTGTATCTGAGCAGTTCTTC. Its translation is CASSVSEQFF.

V is TRBV15 and J is TRBJ2-3; 10 nucleotides line up with TRBD1. The CDR3 runs 16 residues. The trim removed 2 bases at V and 3 bases at J, leaving 5 bases unmatched. From germline, CDR1 is LNHNV and CDR2 YYDKDF (reference sequence). The CDR3 is CATSRPGQGITDTQYF. The CDR3 coding sequence is TGTGCCACCAGCAGACCGGGACAGGGGATTACAGATACGCAGTATTTT.

The chain employs TRBV9 and TRBJ1-1; no firm D call. The CDR3 runs 15 residues. V was clipped by 0 bases and J by 0 bases, with 9 bases between them. The germline V gene encodes CDR1 SGDLS and CDR2 YYNGEE. CDR3: CASSVGAYMNTEAFF. As DNA, the CDR3 is TGTGCCAGCAGCGTAGGGGCATATATGAACACTGAAGCTTTCTTT. Based on the CDR3 plus reference TRBV9 and TRBJ1-1, the full variable domain is DSGVTQTPKHLITATGQRVTLRCSPRSGDLSVYWYQQSLDQGLQFLIQYYNGEERAKGNILERFSAQQFPDLHSELNLSSLELGDSALYFCASSVGAYMNTEAFFGQGTRLTVV.

V gene TRBV27 combines with J gene TRBJ2-1, with 8 bases that match TRBD2. There are 16 residues in the CDR3. Trimming removed 5 bases from V and 4 bases from J; junction bases left unmatched: 10. Germline V gives CDR1 MNHEY, CDR2 SMNVEV (reference sequence). This CDR3 is CASSPRGTSKYNEQFF. CDR3 nucleotide sequence: TGTGCCAGCAGTCCTCGGGGGACTAGTAAGTACAATGAGCAGTTCTTC.

The rearrangement links TRBV6-5 to TRBJ2-7, with D possibly being TRBD1 (6 bases). The V gene lost 0 bases and the J gene lost 1 base, with 7 bases spanning the gap. The CDR3 spans 14 residues. Looked up from germline, CDR1 is MNHEY and CDR2 is SVGAGI. CDR3 sequence (DNA): TGTGCCAGCAGTTACTCGGGACAATCCTACGAGCAGTACTTC. As protein: CASSYSGQSYEQYF.

The rearrangement joins TRBV6-6 to TRBJ2-5; D possibly corresponds to TRBD2 (6 bases). The length of the CDR3 is 16 residues. V shed 2 bases and J shed 5 bases, with 18 bases lying between them. CDR1 and CDR2 from the germline V gene are MNHNY and SVGAGI (reference sequence). The CDR3 loop reads CASSYQAPLAGETQYF. DNA of the CDR3: TGTGCCAGCAGTTACCAAGCTCCACTAGCAGGCGAGACCCAGTACTTC.

This clone showed up just once. The V gene is TRBV5-8, the J gene TRBJ2-5; 13 nucleotides line up with TRBD2. Trimming cost V 4 bases and J 4 bases; bases outside gene matches: 4. Germline CDR1 and CDR2: SGHTS and YDEGEE. This CDR3 region has 15 residues. DNA of the CDR3: TGTGCCAGCAGCCAACTAGCGGGGGGGCGAGAGACCCAGTACTTC. As protein: CASSQLAGGRETQYF.

The chain carries TRBV9 and TRBJ2-2; D is unresolved. V dropped 0 bases and J dropped 2 bases, with 5 bases sitting between them. The CDR3 has 14 residues. Per germline, CDR1 SGDLS and CDR2 YYNGEE. This CDR3 is CASSVALNTGELFF. Here the CDR3 DNA reads TGTGCCAGCAGCGTAGCTCTTAACACCGGGGAGCTGTTTTTT.

The chain joins TRBV30 to TRBJ2-5; 13 bases match TRBD2. The J call is doubtful: the DNA matches TRBJ2-7 better. Germline-derived CDR1 and CDR2 are GTSNPN and SVGIG (reference sequence). The CDR3 loop spans 21 amino acids. CDR3 loop: CAWSGPPPPGLAGIRVAEQYF. CDR3 coding DNA: TGTGCCTGGAGCGGACCTCCACCACCGGGACTAGCGGGGATTCGTGTTGCCGAGCAGTACTTC.

The chain couples TRBV29-1 to TRBJ1-3; no firm D call. The germline V gene encodes CDR1 SQVTM and CDR2 ANQGSEA. Trimming cost V 0 bases and J 0 bases, with 6 bases left between them. This CDR3 has 14 residues. The CDR3 region has the DNA TGCAGCGTTGAAGATGATAGCTCTGGAAACACCATATATTTT. It specifies CSVEDDSSGNTIYF.

This clone was counted a few times. V usage is TRBV7-2 and J usage is TRBJ2-2; TRBD2 might be the D (7 bases). The germline V gene encodes CDR1 SGHTA and CDR2 FQGNSA. The ends were cut back, 4 bases at V and 6 bases at J, with 15 bases in the middle. This CDR3 is built from 15 residues. CDR3 nucleotide sequence: TGTGCCAGCAGCTCGACTAGGGGGGGGGCCGGGGAGCTGTTTTTT. Residues: CASSSTRGGAGELFF.

J is TRBJ2-5 and V is TRBV6-5; D possibly uses TRBD1 or TRBD2 (6 bases each). Germline V gives CDR1 MNHEY, CDR2 SVGAGI. The V gene lost 6 bases and the J gene lost 5 bases, with 13 bases spanning the gap. The CDR3 is 13 amino acids. The CDR3, as DNA: TGTGCCAGCAGCTACAGGGAGGTGGAGACCCAGTACTTC. Translated: CASSYREVETQYF.